The present T cell receptor (beta chain) was sequenced within a study of shared clonotypes between healthy human individuals. As concerns this clone: Its antigen is not identified.

The germline gives CDR1 SGHVS, CDR2 FQNEAQ. This CDR3 is 15 amino acids long. Trimming took 6 bases from V and 2 from J, leaving 17 bases between them. Positively selected for CCR7, the CD45RO-negative cells used as naive CD8 cells excluded terminally differentiated effector memory CD45RA+ cells. Notes on the study in general: Clonotype sharing among donors likely depends on sequencing depth.

The authors distributed each subset's genomic DNA evenly over several immunoSEQ plates. Original handling: With immunoSEQ giving junction-only sequences and no quality scores, filtering differed. Sequenced by immunoSEQ multiplex PCR; TCRdb stores in-frame clones only, minus some. The DNA was the basis for D and trimming; V, J and clone size are from that table. The sample lists about 2.1 million clones, roughly 91% occurring once. The chain employs TRBV7-8 and TRBJ2-7; D remains unclear. Material: naive CD8+ T cells from PBMCs. The receptor was isolated from a man aged 18-30 years in good health. Some clones in this sample may be carry-over from other donors' samples. CDR3 in amino acids: CASSLEIGNPYEQYF. For the CDR3, the DNA is TGTGCCAGCAGTTTGGAGATAGGGAATCCCTACGAGCAGTACTTC.